This T cell receptor (beta chain) stems from a study of regulatory T cells in long-lasting Graves disease. Study results and caveats: Newly diagnosed patients shared 950 to 1,000 public clonotypes; persistent patients shared a few thousand.

As to time point: newly diagnosed GD, antithyroid drugs for less than 3 months. The TCR library was made from RNA that had been extracted from PBMCs in TRIzol. One endocrinology department in Xi'an, China, was where patients came from. The CDR3 spans 13 residues. Per germline, CDR1 DFQATT and CDR2 SNEGSKA (reference sequence). V shed 5 bases, J shed 3 bases, and the junction held 7 bases outside the gene matches. This clonotype appeared many times. Antigen specificity is unknown. Combining iRepertoire HTBI primers with Arm-PCR of CDR3 regions, the authors built TCR beta libraries. One entry per CDR3 protein results from TCRdb running MiXCR on the multiplex PCR reads. The top ten clones hold 8.5% to 10% of a sample with hundreds of thousands of distinct CDR3 sequences, roughly 13% of them seen once. These data are also associated with another study on T cells in Graves' hyperthyroidism and ophthalmopathy. As reported in that work: A set of HTBI primers served as the primers for a first-round RT-PCR of the TCR CDR3.

The clonotype was recovered from a man in his thirties or forties with Graves disease. The V gene is TRBV20-1, the J gene TRBJ2-7; 7 bases map to TRBD2. Specimen: peripheral blood mononuclear cells (PBMCs), collected at new diagnosis, from a patient treated with antithyroid drugs. The CDR3 bases are TGCAGTGCTGGGCTAGCGGACCTCTACGAGCAGTACTTC. Its translation is CSAGLADLYEQYF.